The 19 T cell receptor beta chains given below trace back to one sample, sequenced in a study of response to subunit inactivated influenza vaccine. TCRdb called the RT-PCR reads again in MiXCR, with one record for every CDR3 protein. In the table there are about 780,000 distinct CDR3 sequences, 18% of which are singletons. Sequencing was performed on PBMCs from blood, taken 5 days after vaccination. Source of these receptors: a man in his fifties who received an inactivated influenza vaccine.

There are a few counts of this clonotype. This rearrangement joins TRBV5-1 to TRBJ2-5; weak D call: TRBD1 (5 bases). The V gene's germline CDR1 is SGHRS and CDR2 YFSETQ. CDR3 length: 11 amino acids. The V end was cut by 6 bases, the J end by 3 bases, with 6 bases between. CDR3: CASKGEETQYF. CDR3 DNA: TGCGCCAGCAAAGGGGAAGAGACCCAGTACTTC.

In its sample, this clonotype was seen a few times. The chain links TRBV6-1 to TRBJ2-1; 12 bases match TRBD2. The CDR3 has 15 amino acids. The ends lost 6 bases at V and 9 bases at J; junction bases unmatched: 9. Germline V gene data show CDR1 as MNHNS and CDR2 as SASEGT. CDR3 in amino acids: CASSQLAGGFLEQFF. The CDR3 DNA follows: TGTGCCAGCAGCCAACTAGCGGGGGGTTTTCTTGAGCAGTTCTTC.

The CDR3 bases are TGCAGTGCTAGAGGAGACAGGGGCGGTCAGCCCCAGCATTTT. Its protein product is CSARGDRGGQPQHF. V is TRBV20-1 and J is TRBJ1-5; 8 bases align to TRBD1. The trim removed 1 base at V and 6 bases at J, leaving 5 bases unmatched. Germline assignment: CDR1 DFQATT and CDR2 SNEGSKA (reference sequence). The CDR3 is made up of 14 amino acids.

This clonotype was recorded many times. This chain's CDR3 is CAISAGGVYEQYF. The CDR3 DNA follows: TGTGCCATCAGTGCCGGAGGGGTTTACGAGCAGTACTTC. The rearrangement uses TRBV10-3 and TRBJ2-7; perhaps TRBD2 as D (6 bases). Germline CDR1 is ENHRY and CDR2 is SYGVKD. This CDR3 is built from 13 residues. V was pared by 4 bases and J by 4 bases, with 11 bases between.

Only a few counts were recorded for this clonotype. The chain carries TRBV20-1 and TRBJ2-2; TRBD2 might be the D (6 bases). The ends were cut back, 5 bases at V and 4 bases at J, with 14 bases in the middle. Germline assignment: CDR1 DFQATT and CDR2 SNEGSKA (reference sequence). This CDR3 is 14 amino acids long. CDR3: CSAGRRGITGELFF. The DNA of the CDR3 is TGCAGTGCTGGACGTCGGGGGATCACCGGGGAGCTGTTTTTT.

The CDR3 spells CSASGRGSRGTDTQYF. In nucleotides, the CDR3 is TGCAGTGCTAGCGGGAGAGGTTCCCGGGGCACAGATACGCAGTATTTT. The rearrangement uses TRBV20-1 and TRBJ2-3, with D possibly TRBD2 on 6 matching bases. In germline, CDR1 is DFQATT, CDR2 SNEGSKA (reference sequence). The CDR3 covers 16 residues. V was shortened by 3 bases and J by 1 base, with 17 bases between the two germline ends.

This clonotype has only a few counts. The rearrangement links TRBV24-1 to TRBJ2-2; D is undetermined. The CDR3 length is 14 residues. Germline CDR1 and CDR2: KGHDR and SFDVKD. Between the trimmed V and J ends, which lost 1 base and 5 bases, there was a span of 7 bases. CDR3 sequence reads: CATSDFSGTGELFF. In DNA form, the CDR3 reads TGTGCCACCAGTGATTTCTCCGGAACCGGGGAGCTGTTTTTT.

The CDR3 spells CASSERWGNTEAFF. The CDR3 DNA is TGTGCCAGCAGCGAGCGATGGGGGAACACTGAAGCTTTCTTT. The rearrangement links TRBV12-3 or TRBV12-4 to TRBJ1-1; D is undetermined. The CDR3 loop spans 14 amino acids. V lost 6 bases to trimming and J lost 1 base, with 12 bases between them.

This clonotype was picked up a small number of times. The chain combines TRBV4-3 with TRBJ2-1, with 12 bases aligning to TRBD2. V gave up 0 bases and J gave up 0 bases; unmatched junction bases: 3. Germline V gene sequence: CDR1 LGHNA, CDR2 YSLEER. The CDR3 length is 18 residues. CDR3 nucleotide sequence: TGCGCCAGCAGCCAAGATCGGACTAGCGGGGCCTCCTACAATGAGCAGTTCTTC. Protein product: CASSQDRTSGASYNEQFF.

This clonotype was seen repeatedly, ten times or more. This sequence joins TRBV12-3 or TRBV12-4 and TRBJ2-5; 10 positions agree with TRBD2. With V trimmed by 5 bases and J by 5 bases, 5 bases remained unmatched. The CDR3 extends over 14 amino acids. CDR3 coding DNA: TGTGCCAGCAGTCGAGCGGGGGGGCGTGAGACCCAGTACTTC. Translation: CASSRAGGRETQYF.

This chain's CDR3 is CASSPWTSGGLTTGELFF. CDR3 bases: TGTGCCAGCAGCCCATGGACTAGCGGGGGACTAACGACCGGGGAGCTGTTTTTT. V is TRBV11-2 and J is TRBJ2-2; 13 bases line up with TRBD2. The length of the CDR3 is 18 residues. Losses at the gene ends were 5 bases for V and 5 bases for J; bases not matched to a gene: 11. Germline V gene sequence: CDR1 SGHAT, CDR2 FQNNGV.

This chain links TRBV4-2 with TRBJ2-1, with D tentatively TRBD1 (6 bases). V lost 4 bases and J 6 bases, leaving 13 bases between the germline ends. CDR3 length: 14 residues. Germline V gene sequence: CDR1 LGHNA, CDR2 YNFKEQ. The CDR3: CASSPLQGPNEQFF. As DNA, the CDR3 is TGTGCCAGCAGCCCCTTACAGGGCCCCAATGAGCAGTTCTTC.

This clonotype was seen only a few times. This chain uses TRBV6-1 with TRBJ1-5, with 8 bases lining up with TRBD1. Germline V lookup: CDR1 MNHNS, CDR2 SASEGT. Trimming removed 6 bases from V and 4 bases from J; junction bases left unmatched: 14. The CDR3 length is 17 residues. CDR3 DNA sequence: TGTGCCAGCAGGAAGGGGGACACAGGGGGACGGAATCAGCCCCAGCATTTT. Protein: CASRKGDTGGRNQPQHF.

This clonotype was observed a handful of times. The rearrangement links TRBV6-1 to TRBJ2-1; the D gene could be TRBD1 or TRBD2 (7 bases each). V gave up 6 bases and J gave up 5 bases, with 14 bases separating them. There are 14 residues in the CDR3. The V gene's germline CDR1 is MNHNS and CDR2 SASEGT. The DNA of the CDR3 is TGTGCCAGCAGACCAGGGGGGGGAAACAATGAGCAGTTCTTC. Translation: CASRPGGGNNEQFF.

There are a few counts of this clonotype. The V call is TRBV6-5, the J call TRBJ1-2; perhaps TRBD1 as D (5 bases). Trimming removed 0 bases at V and 3 bases at J, with 11 bases between. The CDR3 spans 15 residues. The germline gives CDR1 MNHEY, CDR2 SVGAGI. The CDR3 sequence is CASSYSQGFDYGYTF. Here the CDR3 DNA reads TGTGCCAGCAGTTACTCTCAGGGTTTTGACTATGGCTACACCTTC.

In its sample, this clonotype was seen many times. The CDR3 DNA is TGTGCCATCAGTGAGTCGGCTAGCGGGAGATCAGATACGCAGTATTTT. This codes for CAISESASGRSDTQYF. V and J are TRBV10-3 and TRBJ2-3, with 10 bases aligning to TRBD2. Germline-derived CDR1 and CDR2 are ENHRY and SYGVKD. After removal of 0 bases from V and 4 bases from J, the junction contained 4 bases not matched to a gene. This CDR3 contains 16 residues.

This clonotype was detected a few times. This chain joins TRBV27 and TRBJ2-3; TRBD1 matches at 7 bases. Germline CDR1 reads MNHEY; CDR2 reads SMNVEV (reference sequence). With V trimmed by 5 bases and J by 2 bases, 7 bases remained unmatched. CDR3 length equals 15 residues. CDR3 coding DNA: TGTGCCAGCAGTGACCGGACAGGCTTCACAGATACGCAGTATTTT. Its protein is CASSDRTGFTDTQYF.

The sample holds a few counts of this clonotype. V gene TRBV6-2 or TRBV6-3 combines with J gene TRBJ1-2; TRBD1 matches 9 bases. Germline values: CDR1 MNHEY, CDR2 SVGEGT. The CDR3 is 17 residues long. Losses at the gene ends were 8 bases for V and 1 base for J; bases not matched to a gene: 14. The CDR3 nucleotides are TGTGCCAGCGGCCCATGGACAGGGGCTGGGGGTAACTATGGCTACACCTTC. It is translated as CASGPWTGAGGNYGYTF.

The J gene is TRBJ2-1, the V gene TRBV20-1; the match to TRBD2 covers 12 bases. This CDR3 has 15 amino acids. Trimming took 1 base from V and 9 from J; bases not matched to a gene: 7. Germline V gene lookup returns CDR1 DFQATT and CDR2 SNEGSKA (reference sequence). The CDR3 here is CSARVTSGGLGEQFF. The CDR3 DNA reads TGCAGTGCTAGAGTCACTAGCGGGGGGCTGGGTGAGCAGTTCTTC.